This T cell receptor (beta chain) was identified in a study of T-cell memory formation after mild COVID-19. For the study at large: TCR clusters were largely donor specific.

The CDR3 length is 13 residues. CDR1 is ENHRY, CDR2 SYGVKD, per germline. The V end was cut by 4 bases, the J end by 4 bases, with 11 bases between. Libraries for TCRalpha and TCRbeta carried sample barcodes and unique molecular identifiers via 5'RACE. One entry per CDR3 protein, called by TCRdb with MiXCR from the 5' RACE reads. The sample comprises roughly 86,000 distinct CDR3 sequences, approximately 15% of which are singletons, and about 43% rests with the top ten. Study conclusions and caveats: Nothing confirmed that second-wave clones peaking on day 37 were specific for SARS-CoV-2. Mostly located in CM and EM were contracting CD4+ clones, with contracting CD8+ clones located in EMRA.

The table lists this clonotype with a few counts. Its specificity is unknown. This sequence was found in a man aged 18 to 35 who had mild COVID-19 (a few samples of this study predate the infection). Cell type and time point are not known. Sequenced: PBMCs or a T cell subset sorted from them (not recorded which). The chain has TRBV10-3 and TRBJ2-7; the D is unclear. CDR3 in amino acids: CAISGGSDYEQYF. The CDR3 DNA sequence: TGTGCCATCAGTGGGGGATCAGATTACGAGCAGTACTTC.